These T cell receptor beta chains were read from a single sample in a study of blood T cell repertoires in COVID-19. Sequencing used immunoSEQ multiplex PCR; TCRdb keeps in-frame clones, though not all of them. Here the sample spans more than 95,000 clones, about 93% being singletons. The sequenced sample was peripheral blood. The receptors originated from a man aged 50 to 59 with COVID-19, enrolled during active disease. Each CDR3 is given with its conserved first and last residue. The order of the fields is V gene, J gene, D gene, clone size, CDR3 protein, CDR3 DNA. D genes are given only for firm matches. Not every row has a clone size; where given, it reads once, few, many or a size class.

TRBV3-1/TRBV3-2,TRBJ1-6,TRBD1,.,CASSGQGGSPLHF,TGTGCCAGCAGCGGACAGGGGGGATCACCCCTCCACTTT
TRBV28,TRBJ1-2,.,.,CASSDRSYYGYTF,TGTGCCAGCAGTGACAGGTCTTACTATGGCTACACCTTC
TRBV27,TRBJ2-3,TRBD2,few,CASSLSLAAKMQYF,TGTGCCAGCAGTTTATCTCTAGCGGCAAAGATGCAGTATTTT
TRBV2,TRBJ1-5,TRBD1,.,CASSNDRAQNQPQHF,TGTGCCAGCAGTAACGACAGGGCCCAAAATCAGCCCCAGCATTTT
TRBV29-1,TRBJ2-3,TRBD1,.,CSVEGDRKGPDTQYF,TGCAGCGTTGAAGGGGACAGAAAGGGCCCAGATACGCAGTATTTT
TRBV9,TRBJ2-2,TRBD2,.,CASSVGLAGEANTGELFF,TGTGCCAGCAGCGTAGGCCTAGCGGGAGAGGCGAACACCGGGGAGCTGTTTTTT
TRBV5-1,TRBJ2-5,TRBD1,.,CASSSGQGVWETQYF,TGCGCCAGCAGCAGTGGACAGGGGGTATGGGAGACCCAGTACTTC
TRBV7-9,TRBJ1-1,TRBD1,.,CASSRDRNTEAFF,TGTGCCAGCAGCCGGGACAGGAACACTGAAGCTTTCTTT
TRBV5-8,TRBJ1-4,.,.,CASSFGSGNEKLFF,TGTGCCAGCAGCTTCGGGTCGGGTAATGAAAAACTGTTTTTT
TRBV9,TRBJ2-1,TRBD2,.,CASSGKTSVDNEQFF,TGTGCCAGCAGCGGGAAGACTAGCGTTGACAATGAGCAGTTCTTC
TRBV5-5,TRBJ2-7,.,.,CASSLAPRYEQYF,TGTGCCAGCAGCTTGGCCCCCCGTTACGAGCAGTACTTC
TRBV5-5,TRBJ2-7,TRBD1,once,CASRRPGQGATEQYF,TGTGCCAGCAGACGGCCCGGTCAGGGGGCGACCGAGCAGTACTTC
TRBV4-1,TRBJ2-3,TRBD2,.,CASSQPLAPGTDTQYF,TGCGCCAGCAGCCAACCACTAGCGCCGGGCACAGATACGCAGTATTTT
TRBV6-2/TRBV6-3,TRBJ2-7,.,.,CASSLSREQYF,TGTGCCAGCAGCCTTAGCCGCGAGCAGTACTTC
TRBV19,TRBJ2-1,TRBD1,.,CASSPGQGVPNEQFF,TGTGCCAGTAGTCCGGGACAGGGAGTCCCCAATGAGCAGTTCTTC
TRBV6-2/TRBV6-3,TRBJ1-1,.,.,CASSYTSRGPPEAFF,TGTGCCAGCAGTTACACGAGCCGAGGTCCTCCTGAAGCTTTCTTT
TRBV20-1,TRBJ2-3,.,.,CSARLTDTQYF,TGCAGTGCTAGACTCACAGATACGCAGTATTTT
TRBV12-3/TRBV12-4,TRBJ1-2,TRBD1,.,CALRQGNYGYTF,TGTGCCCTTCGACAGGGGAACTATGGCTACACCTTC
TRBV28,TRBJ1-2,TRBD1,once,CASGQGSGYGYTF,TGTGCCAGCGGACAGGGGTCGGGGTATGGCTACACCTTC
TRBV4-1,TRBJ2-3,TRBD1,.,CASSPADREADTQYF,TGCGCCAGCAGCCCCGCGGACAGGGAAGCAGATACGCAGTATTTT
TRBV20-1,TRBJ2-1,.,.,CSARGGNEQFF,TGCAGTGCTAGGGGGGGCAATGAGCAGTTCTTC
TRBV28,TRBJ2-5,.,.,CASSLNRGTQYF,TGTGCCAGCAGTTTGAACCGAGGGACCCAGTACTTC
TRBV2,TRBJ2-5,TRBD2,.,CASSVGTSGSSETQYF,TGTGCCAGCAGTGTGGGGACTAGCGGGAGTTCAGAGACCCAGTACTTC
TRBV11-3,TRBJ2-2,TRBD1,.,CASSTRTGKAGELFF,TGTGCCAGCAGCACTCGGACAGGGAAGGCCGGGGAGCTGTTTTTT
TRBV6-2/TRBV6-3,TRBJ2-2,TRBD2,.,CASSRTSGSPGELFF,TGTGCCAGCAGTCGGACTAGCGGGAGCCCCGGGGAGCTGTTTTTT
TRBV5-6,TRBJ1-1,.,.,CASPLRGRGTEAFF,TGTGCCAGCCCCTTGCGGGGGAGGGGCACTGAAGCTTTCTTT
TRBV18,TRBJ1-2,.,.,CASSPPAQDYGYTF,TGTGCCAGCTCACCACCAGCTCAAGACTATGGCTACACCTTC
TRBV7-6,TRBJ2-1,.,.,CASSATAGLYNEQFF,TGTGCCAGCAGCGCAACAGCGGGCCTCTACAATGAGCAGTTCTTC
TRBV28,TRBJ2-3,.,once,CASSLWRNRLGLRTDTQYF,TGTGCCAGCAGTTTATGGAGGAATCGACTAGGTTTGCGCACAGATACGCAGTATTTT
TRBV6-5,TRBJ2-1,TRBD2,.,CASKTSGTYNEQFF,TGTGCCAGCAAAACTAGCGGGACATACAATGAGCAGTTCTTC
TRBV29-1,TRBJ2-7,.,.,CSVGVGASEQYF,TGCAGCGTTGGGGTAGGGGCAAGCGAGCAGTACTTC
TRBV4-3,TRBJ1-3,.,.,CASSQDNGEGLSGNTIYF,TGCGCCAGCAGCCAAGATAACGGGGAAGGCCTCTCTGGAAACACCATATATTTT